This T cell receptor (beta chain) was documented in a study of graft-versus-host responses after intestinal transplantation. Study summary: Each patient got anti-thymocyte globulin induction, then tacrolimus and steroids for approximately three years. General study findings and limits: GvH clones turned up in recipient marrow; some had shown up first in ileum or blood.

The assay was immunoSEQ multiplex PCR, and TCRdb's table has in-frame clones only and misses some. The sample lists 15,000 to 20,000 clones; approximately 70% were seen once. Lymphocytes (intraepithelial and lamina propria) were released by processing the graft tissue. With respect to this clone: What it recognizes is unknown.

This CDR3 comprises 13 residues. V gave up 1 base and J gave up 5 bases, with 8 bases separating them. Germline V gene sequence: CDR1 SGHNT, CDR2 YENEEA. The V call is TRBV11-3, the J call TRBJ1-1; D is undetermined. This receptor was taken from a human patient who received an intestinal transplant, so some T cells may come from the graft donor. This sample comprised ileum tissue, obtained about 20 days after intestinal transplant. The chain's CDR3 is CASSLGAGTEAFF. Written as DNA, the CDR3 is TGTGCCAGCAGCTTAGGGGCGGGGACTGAAGCTTTCTTT.